The source of this T cell receptor beta chain is a study of blood T cell repertoires in COVID-19. Germline CDR1 reads KGHSH; CDR2 reads LQKENI. Trimming removed 3 bases from V and 5 bases from J, with 13 bases in between. The length of the CDR3 is 14 residues. This table comes from immunoSEQ multiplex PCR, and its TCRdb copy is limited to in-frame clones, with some not included. The sample has about 200,000 clones, roughly 81% seen once. This clone has only a few counts. The source material was peripheral blood. This chain joins TRBV18 and TRBJ1-2; weak D call: TRBD1 (5 bases). The TCR originated in an elderly woman with acute or convalescent COVID-19. The CDR3 nucleotides are TGTGCCAGCTCACCCTTGGCAGGGTATTATGGCTACACCTTC. Protein sequence: CASSPLAGYYGYTF.